This TCR beta chain was obtained from a study of CD8 T cells in Susac syndrome. This CDR3 contains 18 residues. V lost 0 bases, J lost 4 bases, and 21 bases lay in between. Looked up from germline, CDR1 is LGHDT and CDR2 is YNNKEL (reference sequence). A quantity of about 0.5 to 1 ug RNA underwent reverse transcription using random hexamers. Amplification of TCR beta CDR3 across 54 Vbeta and 13 Jbeta was performed with immunoSEQ multiplex PCR. TCRdb re-called the immunoSEQ multiplex PCR reads with MiXCR, one entry per CDR3 protein. The table records approximately 160,000 distinct CDR3 sequences, about 93% of them present only once.

The sequence was collected from a human donor with multiple sclerosis. Sequencing used CD4+ T cells from PBMCs. The chain is built from TRBV3-1 and TRBJ1-1; the D gene is possibly TRBD1 (5 bases). CDR3 sequence reads: CASSQERQLLNLGTEAFF. The CDR3 region has the DNA TGTGCCAGCAGCCAAGAACGACAGCTCCTCAACCTGGGCACTGAAGCTTTCTTT. The variable domain in full, completed from reference TRBV3-1 and TRBJ1-1, reads DTAVSQTPKYLVTQMGNDKSIKCEQNLGHDTMYWYKQDSKKFLKIMFSYNNKELIINETVPNRFSPKSPDKAHLNLHINSLELGDSAVYFCASSQERQLLNLGTEAFFGQGTRLTVV.